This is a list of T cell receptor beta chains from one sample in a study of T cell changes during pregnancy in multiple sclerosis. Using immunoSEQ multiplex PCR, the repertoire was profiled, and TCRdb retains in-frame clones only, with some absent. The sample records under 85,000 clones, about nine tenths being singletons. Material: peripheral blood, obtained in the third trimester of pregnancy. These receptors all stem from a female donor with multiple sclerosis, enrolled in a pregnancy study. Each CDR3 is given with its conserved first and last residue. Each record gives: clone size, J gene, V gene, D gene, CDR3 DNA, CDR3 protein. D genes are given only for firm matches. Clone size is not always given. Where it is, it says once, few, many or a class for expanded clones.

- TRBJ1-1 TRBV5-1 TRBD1 TGCGCCAGCAGCTTGGGGACAGGGAGTTTGAACACTGAAGCTTTCTTT CASSLGTGSLNTEAFF
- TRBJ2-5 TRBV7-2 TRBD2 TGTGCCAGCAGCCTCCGGGGGGGCAGTTCGGAGACCCAGTACTTC CASSLRGGSSETQYF
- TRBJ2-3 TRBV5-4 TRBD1 TGTGCCTTTTCAGGGGGTCGGACAGATACGCAGTATTTT CAFSGGRTDTQYF
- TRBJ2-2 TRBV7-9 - TGTGCCAGCAGCTTAGCGTGGGCAGTCACCGGGGAGCTGTTTTTT CASSLAWAVTGELFF
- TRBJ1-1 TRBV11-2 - TGTGCCAGCGGATTTGGACGGGAAACTTTGAACAACACTGAAGCTTTCTTT CASGFGRETLNNTEAFF
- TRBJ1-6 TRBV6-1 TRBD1 TGTGCCAGCAGTGAAGGGGGACAGGGGGCTGCCCCCCTCCACTTT CASSEGGQGAAPLHF
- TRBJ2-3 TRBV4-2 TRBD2 TGTGCCAGCAGCCAGGAGATAGCGGGGGGGGTCACAGATACGCAGTATTTT CASSQEIAGGVTDTQYF
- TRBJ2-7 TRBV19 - TGTGCCAGTAGTCCGACGGAGACCTACGAGCAGTACTTC CASSPTETYEQYF
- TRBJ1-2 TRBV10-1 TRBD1 TGCGCCAGCAGTGAGTCGGGGCGTTCGGGACAGGGACCCTATGGCTACACCTTC CASSESGRSGQGPYGYTF
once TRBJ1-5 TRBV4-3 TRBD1 TGCGCCAGCAGAAGGGACAGCTATAGCAATCAGCCCCAGCATTTT CASRRDSYSNQPQHF
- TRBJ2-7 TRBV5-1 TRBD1 TGCGCCAGCAGCTTTGGACAGGACTACGAGCAGTACTTC CASSFGQDYEQYF
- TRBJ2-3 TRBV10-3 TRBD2 TGTGCCCATGGAGCGGGGGGAAACACAGATACGCAGTATTTT CAHGAGGNTDTQYF
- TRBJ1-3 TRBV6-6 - TGTGCCAGCAGTTACTCATCGGGCTCTGGAAACACCATATATTTT CASSYSSGSGNTIYF
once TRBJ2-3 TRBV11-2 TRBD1 TGTGCCAGCAGCAGGACAGGGACAGATACGCAGTATTTT CASSRTGTDTQYF
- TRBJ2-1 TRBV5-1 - TGCGCCAGCAGACGAGCGGTCACATCCTACAATGAGCAGTTCTTC CASRRAVTSYNEQFF
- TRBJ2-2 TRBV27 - TGTGCCAGCAGCTACAACACCGGGGAGCTGTTTTTT CASSYNTGELFF
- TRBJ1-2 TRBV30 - TGTGCCTGGAGCATTCCTGACACTGGCGGCTACACCTTC CAWSIPDTGGYTF
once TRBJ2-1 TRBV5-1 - TGCGCCAGCAGCGGTAACAGGGAATTCAATGAGCAGTTCTTC CASSGNREFNEQFF
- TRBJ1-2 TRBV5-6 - TGTGCCAGCAGCTTACGGGGTGGCTACACCTTC CASSLRGGYTF
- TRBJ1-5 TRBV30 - TGTGCCTGGAGCTACAGTGATCAGCCCCAGCATTTT CAWSYSDQPQHF
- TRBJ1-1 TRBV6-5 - TGTGCCAGCAGCCCTGGCATCTTGAACACTGAAGCTTTCTTT CASSPGILNTEAFF
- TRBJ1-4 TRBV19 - TGTGCCAGTAGTATATATCGATTCACGGGACACCATGAAAAACTGTTTTTT CASSIYRFTGHHEKLFF
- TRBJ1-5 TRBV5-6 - TGTGCCAGCAGCTTAATCGAGGATAGCAATCAGCCCCAGCATTTT CASSLIEDSNQPQHF
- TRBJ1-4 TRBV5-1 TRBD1 TGCGCCAGCAGCTATGGACAGGGGGGTACTGAAAAACTGTTTTTT CASSYGQGGTEKLFF
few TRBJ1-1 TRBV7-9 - TGTGCCAGCAGCTTGCAGGACATGAACACTGAAGCTTTCTTT CASSLQDMNTEAFF
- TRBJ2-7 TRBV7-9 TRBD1 TGTGCCAGCAGCCCCGGACAGGGGCGCTCCTACGAGCAGTACTTC CASSPGQGRSYEQYF
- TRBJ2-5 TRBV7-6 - TGTGCCAGCAGCTTAGAGGCAGGGAAGGGGACCCAGTACTTC CASSLEAGKGTQYF
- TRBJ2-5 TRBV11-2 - TGTGCCAGCAGCTTCGGCGGGACGGTCCAAGAGACCCAGTACTTC CASSFGGTVQETQYF
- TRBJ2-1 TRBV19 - TGTGCCAGTAGTATAGCAGGTTCCCTCGTCAATGAGCAGTTCTTC CASSIAGSLVNEQFF
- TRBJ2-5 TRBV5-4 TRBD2 TGTGCCAGCAGCTTTCCTAGCGGGGGGAAAGAGACCCAGTACTTC CASSFPSGGKETQYF
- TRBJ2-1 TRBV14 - TGTGCCAGCAGCCTCCGGGAGTTCTACAATGAGCAGTTCTTC CASSLREFYNEQFF
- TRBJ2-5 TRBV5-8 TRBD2 TGTGCCAGCAGCCCTGGGACTAGCGGGTACCAAGAGACCCAGTACTTC CASSPGTSGYQETQYF
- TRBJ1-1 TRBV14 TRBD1 TGTGCCAGCAGCCAACAGGGGACAGGGTACACTGAAGCTTTCTTT CASSQQGTGYTEAFF
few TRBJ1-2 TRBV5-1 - TGCGCCAGCAGCTTGCTCAATGAGGTGAACTATGGCTACACCTTC CASSLLNEVNYGYTF
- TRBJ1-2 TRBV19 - TGTGCCAGTAGTCTCCCGACAGAACCAGTATATGGCTACACCTTC CASSLPTEPVYGYTF
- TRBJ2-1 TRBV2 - TGTGCCAGCAGTGGTTTCGATGAGCAGTTCTTC CASSGFDEQFF
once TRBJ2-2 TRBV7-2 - TGTGCCAGCCACCGGGGGGAGCTGTTTTTT CASHRGELFF
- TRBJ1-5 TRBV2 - TGTGCCAGCAGTGCGTCCCTTCGCGGCAATCAGCCCCAGCATTTT CASSASLRGNQPQHF
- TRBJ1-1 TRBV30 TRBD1 TGTGCCTGGACTAGGGGAACAGGGGCCCTAACTGAAGCTTTCTTT CAWTRGTGALTEAFF
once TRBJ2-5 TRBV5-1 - TGCGCCAGCAGGCCTACTAGTAGCCAAGAGACCCAGTACTTC CASRPTSSQETQYF
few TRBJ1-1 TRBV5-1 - TGCGCCAGCAGCACAACCCAGAACACTGAAGCTTTCTTT CASSTTQNTEAFF
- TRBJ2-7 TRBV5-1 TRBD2 TGCGCCAGCAGCTCTACCGGGACTAGCGTAAACGAGCAGTACTTC CASSSTGTSVNEQYF
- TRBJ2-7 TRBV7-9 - TGTGCCAGCAGCTTAGCCGGGAACATAAACGGCGAGCAGTACTTC CASSLAGNINGEQYF
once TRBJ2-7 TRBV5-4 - TGTGCCAGCAGTATGGCGCCCGAGGACGAGCAGTACTTC CASSMAPEDEQYF
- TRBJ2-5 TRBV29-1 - TGCAGCGTTGACCAGTCGCAAGAGACCCAGTACTTC CSVDQSQETQYF
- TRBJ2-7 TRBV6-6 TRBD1 TGTGCCAGCAGGCGTGGGACAGGGGAGGGCGAGCAGTACTTC CASRRGTGEGEQYF
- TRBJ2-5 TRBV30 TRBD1 TGTGCCTGGAGTGCTGGGACAGGGATCCAAGAGACCCAGTACTTC CAWSAGTGIQETQYF
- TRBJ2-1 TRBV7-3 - TGTGCCAGCAGCTTATGGCAGGGGCCCTACAATGAGCAGTTCTTC CASSLWQGPYNEQFF
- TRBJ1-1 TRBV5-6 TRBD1 TGTGCCAGCAGCCCCGACAGGGGGCGAGGCACTGAAGCTTTCTTT CASSPDRGRGTEAFF
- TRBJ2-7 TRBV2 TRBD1 TGTGCCAGCAGCGTCGGACAGGGGGCGAACTACGAGCAGTACTTC CASSVGQGANYEQYF
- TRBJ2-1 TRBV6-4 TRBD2 TGTGCCAGCAGTGAACTAGCGGGACGGGATGAGCAGTTCTTC CASSELAGRDEQFF
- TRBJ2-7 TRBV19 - TGTGCCAGTAGTACTACAGAGACCTACGAGCAGTACTTC CASSTTETYEQYF
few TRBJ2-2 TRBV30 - TGTGCGCTTAGCGGCGCGAACACCGGGGAGCTGTTTTTT CALSGANTGELFF
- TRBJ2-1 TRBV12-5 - TGTGCTAGTGGTTTGAGGGGTACCAATGAGCAGTTCTTC CASGLRGTNEQFF
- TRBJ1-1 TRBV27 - TGTGCCAGCAGCCGGAGACCGCGGGTCATGAACACTGAAGCTTTCTTT CASSRRPRVMNTEAFF
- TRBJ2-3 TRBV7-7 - TGTGCCAGCAGCTTAGCTTTCGGGGCAGATACGCAGTATTTT CASSLAFGADTQYF
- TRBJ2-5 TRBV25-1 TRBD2 TGTGCCAGCAGTGAAGCGGGAGTTGGGTTGAAGACCCAGTACTTC CASSEAGVGLKTQYF
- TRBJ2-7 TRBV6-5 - TGTGCCAGCAGTTATGACAGCTCGTACGAGCAGTACTTC CASSYDSSYEQYF
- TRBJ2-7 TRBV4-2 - TGTGCCAGCAGCCAAGTTCCAGGACTTACCTACGAGCAGTACTTC CASSQVPGLTYEQYF
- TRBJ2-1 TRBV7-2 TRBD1 TGTGCCAGCAGTCCACCGGACAGTACAGGGGTCAATGAGCAGTTCTTC CASSPPDSTGVNEQFF